The entry below gives a single TCR beta chain sequence along with its context. The antigen is unknown. These data come from a study of OX40 agonist ivuxolimab in advanced cancers. Study-wide results and limits: Expanded peripheral T-cell antigen specificity went undetermined.

The CDR3 loop spans 19 amino acids. The trim removed 1 base at V and 0 bases at J, leaving 10 bases unmatched. Germline CDR1 KGHSH, CDR2 LQKENI. Produced via immunoSEQ multiplex PCR; TCRdb's table is partial and in-frame only. Found here are 76,000 or so clones, over 90% of them singletons; the top ten hold around 6%. Autoimmune disease history or systemic immunosuppression barred patients. Sampling times: baseline, cycle 4 day 1, cycle 7 day 1. This receptor was obtained from an adult with an advanced solid tumor such as melanoma, head and neck, liver or kidney cancer. Source: CD4+ or CD8+ T cells sorted from blood, taken in a trial of the OX40 agonist ivuxolimab. This chain uses TRBV18 with TRBJ2-3; TRBD2 matches at 10 bases. As DNA, the CDR3 is TGTGCCAGCTCACCACGCGGACTAGCGGTACCTCCTAGCACAGATACGCAGTATTTT. It is translated as CASSPRGLAVPPSTDTQYF.